The TCR beta chain described here comes from a study of T cell repertoires in cytomegalovirus infection. Using its own MiXCR run on the reads, TCRdb lists one record per CDR3 protein. The data contain about 460,000 distinct CDR3 sequences, about 10% of them seen just once; the ten biggest clones take up more than 8.5%. This clonotype came up many times. This TCR was recovered from a human donor in good health (CMV status not recorded). Some clones in this sample may be carry-over from other donors' samples. The sequencing sample was made of PBMCs.

The CDR3 region has the DNA TGTGCCAGCAGCCCCTCCCGGGACCGGATAGACGGGGAGCTGTTTTTT. Encoded protein: CASSPSRDRIDGELFF. The chain is built from TRBV7-8 and TRBJ2-2, with D perhaps assigned TRBD1 or TRBD2 (5 bases each). The V gene lost 5 bases and the J gene lost 7 bases, with 20 bases spanning the gap. Per the germline V gene, CDR1 is SGHVS and CDR2 is FQNEAQ. The CDR3 runs to 16 residues. Using reference TRBV7-8 and TRBJ2-2 for the parts outside the CDR3, the full variable domain is GAGVSQSPRYKVAKRGQDVALRCDPISGHVSLFWYQQALGQGPEFLTYFQNEAQLDKSGLPSDRFFAERPEGSVSTLKIQRTQQEDSAVYLCASSPSRDRIDGELFFGEGSRLTVL.